The 25 T cell receptor beta chains reported below all come from one sample, sequenced in a study of control samples from healthy donors and cancer patients. Data came from immunoSEQ multiplex PCR; TCRdb stores just in-frame clones and leaves some out. The data show fewer than 200,000 clones, roughly 90% seen once. The specimen was blood. These receptors came from a man aged 25-45 years in good health.

V gene TRBV7-2 combines with J gene TRBJ2-3; 11 bases line up with TRBD2. Per germline, CDR1 SGHTA and CDR2 FQGNSA. Unmatched junction bases numbered 7, after V lost 1 base and J lost 4 bases. The CDR3 runs to 17 residues. The CDR3 nucleotides are TGTGCCAGCAGCTTAGTGATTAGCGGGGGGGCCGCAGATACGCAGTATTTT. Its protein is CASSLVISGGAADTQYF.

The chain joins TRBV19 to TRBJ1-4; D is ambiguous. The germline V gene encodes CDR1 LNHDA and CDR2 SQIVND (reference sequence). The V end lost 3 bases, the J end lost 0 bases, and 11 bases lay between the germline ends. CDR3 length: 16 residues. The CDR3 spells CASSINRLTTNEKLFF. As DNA, the CDR3 is TGTGCCAGTAGTATTAACAGACTAACAACTAATGAAAAACTGTTTTTT.

The chain has TRBV6-5 and TRBJ2-1; maybe TRBD1 (6 bases). The CDR3 runs to 12 residues. The V end lost 6 bases, the J end lost 7 bases, and 10 bases lay between the germline ends. Germline V gene data show CDR1 as MNHEY and CDR2 as SVGAGI. This CDR3 is CASSQQGNEQFF. The CDR3 nucleotides read TGTGCCAGCAGCCAACAGGGAAATGAGCAGTTCTTC.

V is TRBV3-1 (or the pseudogene TRBV3-2) and J is TRBJ1-2; D unresolved. Trimming cost V 4 bases and J 0 bases, with 18 bases left between them. This CDR3 contains 17 residues. Germline CDR1 is LGHDT and CDR2 is YNNKEL (reference sequence). The CDR3 DNA reads TGTGCCAGCAGCCCGCATGAGACCGGAAATGCTAACTATGGCTACACCTTC. Protein: CASSPHETGNANYGYTF.

V gene TRBV10-3 combines with J gene TRBJ1-2, with 7 positions matching TRBD1. The germline gives CDR1 ENHRY, CDR2 SYGVKD. This CDR3 has 15 amino acids. Germline trimming cut 4 bases from V and 8 bases from J; bases unmatched to any gene: 13. The DNA of the CDR3 is TGTGCCATCAGTGGAGACAGGGTGAATTATGGAGGCTACACCTTC. This sequence encodes CAISGDRVNYGGYTF.

The V call is TRBV4-1, the J call TRBJ2-7, with 11 bases aligning to TRBD1. CDR3 size: 15 residues. Germline V CDR1 and CDR2: MGHRA, YSYEKL. The V and J ends lost 2 bases and 5 bases, in that order; junction bases with no gene match: 5. Written as DNA, the CDR3 is TGCGCCAGCAGCCAACCGGACAGGGGGCGAGACGAGCAGTACTTC. This gives the protein CASSQPDRGRDEQYF.

V gene TRBV7-9 combines with J gene TRBJ2-1, with 7 positions matching TRBD2. V trimming: 4 bases; J trimming: 11 bases; junction bases outside the gene matches: 5. CDR1 and CDR2 from the germline V gene are SEHNR and FQNEAQ (reference sequence). This CDR3 contains 12 residues. The DNA for the CDR3 is TGTGCCAGCAGCTCGTCGAGCGGGAAGCAGTTCTTC. This translates into CASSSSSGKQFF.

Details on this clone: The same CDR3 arises from other DNA sequences in this sample as well. The chain combines TRBV3-1 (or the pseudogene TRBV3-2) with TRBJ1-1; D not resolved. In germline, CDR1 is LGHDT, CDR2 YNNKEL (reference sequence). The CDR3 totals 11 residues. V was clipped by 6 bases and J by 0 bases, with 2 bases between them. In DNA form, the CDR3 reads TGTGCCAGCAGTCTGAACACTGAAGCTTTCTTT. Translated, it gives CASSLNTEAFF.

This chain joins TRBV20-1 and TRBJ1-2, with unresolved D. Per the germline V gene, CDR1 is DFQATT and CDR2 is SNEGSKA (reference sequence). The CDR3 runs 10 residues. CDR3 loop: CRGGRDGYTF. As DNA, the CDR3 is TGCAGGGGAGGAAGGGATGGCTACACCTTC.

The chain has TRBV7-2 and TRBJ2-7; 8 bases are shared with TRBD2. The germline V gene encodes CDR1 SGHTA and CDR2 FQGNSA. V was clipped by 3 bases and J by 7 bases; unmatched bases: 5. The CDR3 totals 13 residues. The CDR3 nucleotides are TGTGCCAGCAGCTTCCAGCGGGAGCAAGAGCAGTACTTC. Translated: CASSFQREQEQYF.

V and J are TRBV6-1 and TRBJ1-1, with D hard to call. Looked up from germline, CDR1 is MNHNS and CDR2 is SASEGT. The CDR3 consists of 15 residues. The V gene lost 1 base and the J gene lost 1 base, with 10 bases spanning the gap. The CDR3 nucleotides are TGTGCCAGCAGTGAAGGATATAAAAGGAACACTGAAGCTTTCTTT. Translated, it gives CASSEGYKRNTEAFF.

V usage is TRBV6-6 and J usage is TRBJ1-6, with D unclear. The CDR3 is made up of 15 amino acids. Trimming removed 7 bases from V and 0 bases from J, with 10 bases in between. Germline CDR1 MNHNY, CDR2 SVGAGI (reference sequence). CDR3 DNA: TGTGCCAGCAATACCGGGAGCTCCTATAATTCACCCCTCCACTTT. Translation: CASNTGSSYNSPLHF.

The J gene is TRBJ1-2, the V gene TRBV7-9, with D maybe TRBD1 (5 bases). V was trimmed by 8 bases and J by 6 bases, leaving 22 bases between them. The CDR3 is made up of 15 amino acids. Germline V CDR1 and CDR2: SEHNR, FQNEAQ (reference sequence). CDR3 sequence (DNA): TGTGCCAGCGATACTTTTAGGGGCCCCCTCGATGGCTACACCTTC. This codes for CASDTFRGPLDGYTF.

V gene TRBV5-4 combines with J gene TRBJ1-1, with a tentative D call TRBD1 (5 bases). Germline values: CDR1 SGHNT, CDR2 YYREEE (reference sequence). V dropped 4 bases and J dropped 0 bases, with 10 bases sitting between them. The CDR3 runs 14 residues. CDR3 coding DNA: TGTGCCAGCAGCATGGGACCTTTGAACACTGAAGCTTTCTTT. Protein sequence: CASSMGPLNTEAFF. Full variable domain (outside the CDR3, taken from reference TRBV5-4 and TRBJ1-1): ETGVTQSPTHLIKTRGQQVTLRCSSQSGHNTVSWYQQALGQGPQFIFQYYREEENGRGNFPPRFSGLQFPNYSSELNVNALELDDSALYLCASSMGPLNTEAFFGQGTRLTVV.

The rearrangement links TRBV2 to TRBJ1-5; 8 positions agree with TRBD1. Germline V gives CDR1 SNHLY, CDR2 FYNNEI. Trimming cost V 2 bases and J 3 bases; bases outside gene matches: 12. The CDR3 is 18 amino acids. The DNA for the CDR3 is TGTGCCAGCAGTGAAAGCAGGGGGCCCGGGATGGCCAATCAGCCCCAGCATTTT. This gives the protein CASSESRGPGMANQPQHF.

J is TRBJ2-2 and V is TRBV3-1 (or the pseudogene TRBV3-2); perhaps TRBD2 as D (5 bases). The CDR3 spans 16 residues. V lost 4 bases to trimming and J lost 2 bases, with 14 bases between them. Germline V gene lookup returns CDR1 LGHDT and CDR2 YNNKEL (reference sequence). The CDR3 nucleotides read TGTGCCAGCAGCCGGCGCGGGCCACTCAACACCGGGGAGCTGTTTTTT. Protein: CASSRRGPLNTGELFF.

The genes are TRBV27 and TRBJ1-5; tentative D call: TRBD1 (6 bases). Germline values: CDR1 MNHEY, CDR2 SMNVEV (reference sequence). With 4 bases removed from V and 3 bases from J, the gap between germline ends came to 19 bases. There are 17 residues in the CDR3. CDR3 sequence (DNA): TGTGCCAGCAGTTCAGGACAGTCCCCTCTTACCAATCAGCCCCAGCATTTT. Its protein is CASSSGQSPLTNQPQHF.

J is TRBJ1-2 and V is TRBV2; D unclear. The V end was cut by 7 bases, the J end by 4 bases, with 13 bases between. The CDR3 covers 13 residues. Germline V gives CDR1 SNHLY, CDR2 FYNNEI. The CDR3 spells CASKGGSSYGYTF. The CDR3, as DNA: TGTGCCAGCAAAGGAGGCAGCTCCTATGGCTACACCTTC.

This clone is a singleton in its sample. The rearrangement joins TRBV11-2 to TRBJ2-1; possibly TRBD1 or TRBD2 for D (7 bases each). The V gene's germline CDR1 is SGHAT and CDR2 FQNNGV. Trimming stripped 5 bases from V and 6 bases from J, with 11 bases between. The CDR3 covers 13 residues. The CDR3 reads CASSPRGGNEQFF. As DNA, the CDR3 is TGTGCCAGCAGCCCCAGGGGGGGCAATGAGCAGTTCTTC.

V is TRBV19 and J is TRBJ1-6; D unclear. Germline V gives CDR1 LNHDA, CDR2 SQIVND (reference sequence). The CDR3 has 12 residues. Trimming took off 2 bases at V and 8 bases at J, with 4 bases between the two ends. In nucleotides, the CDR3 is TGTGCCAGTAGTATATCGGATTCACCCCTCCACTTT. Translating it yields CASSISDSPLHF.

The rearrangement links TRBV13 to TRBJ2-7, with 8 bases aligning to TRBD2. The CDR3 covers 17 residues. Germline-derived CDR1 and CDR2 are PRHDT and FYEKMQ (reference sequence). Germline trimming cut 0 bases from V and 0 bases from J; bases unmatched to any gene: 7. CDR3: CASSLGRNGRASYEQYF. The CDR3 DNA reads TGTGCCAGCAGCTTAGGCCGCAACGGGAGGGCCTCCTACGAGCAGTACTTC.

This chain uses TRBV9 with TRBJ2-2; D ambiguous. V was shortened by 4 bases and J by 3 bases, with 13 bases between the two germline ends. Germline loops: CDR1 SGDLS, CDR2 YYNGEE. The CDR3 spans 15 residues. The CDR3 protein is CASSTRQIDTGELFF. CDR3 sequence (DNA): TGTGCCAGCAGCACGCGCCAAATCGACACCGGGGAGCTGTTTTTT.

The chain combines TRBV7-7 with TRBJ2-3; D not certain. The CDR3 totals 15 residues. V was clipped by 5 bases and J by 0 bases, with 12 bases between them. The germline V gene encodes CDR1 SSHAT and CDR2 FNYEAQ (reference sequence). The chain's CDR3 is CASSTTGRSTDTQYF. The CDR3 DNA reads TGTGCCAGCAGCACTACTGGGCGCAGCACAGATACGCAGTATTTT.

The chain combines TRBV13 with TRBJ1-2, with D possibly being TRBD1 (5 bases). CDR3 length: 14 residues. Germline values: CDR1 PRHDT, CDR2 FYEKMQ (reference sequence). The V and J ends lost 0 bases and 7 bases respectively, with 12 bases between them. In nucleotides, the CDR3 is TGTGCCAGCAGCTTAGGCCGGACGAGGGGTGGCTACACCTTC. This encodes CASSLGRTRGGYTF.

V is TRBV7-9 and J is TRBJ2-5, with D maybe TRBD2 (7 bases). CDR3 length equals 16 residues. V was clipped by 3 bases and J by 5 bases, with 19 bases between them. Germline assignment: CDR1 SEHNR and CDR2 FQNEAQ (reference sequence). The CDR3 region is CASSFTGGGGRETQYF. The CDR3, as DNA: TGTGCCAGCAGCTTTACGGGGGGCGGCGGTCGGGAGACCCAGTACTTC. Using reference TRBV7-9 and TRBJ2-5 for the parts outside the CDR3, the full variable domain is DTGVSQNPRHKITKRGQNVTFRCDPISEHNRLYWYRQTLGQGPEFLTYFQNEAQLEKSRLLSDRFSAERPKGSFSTLEIQRTEQGDSAMYLCASSFTGGGGRETQYFGPGTRLLVL.